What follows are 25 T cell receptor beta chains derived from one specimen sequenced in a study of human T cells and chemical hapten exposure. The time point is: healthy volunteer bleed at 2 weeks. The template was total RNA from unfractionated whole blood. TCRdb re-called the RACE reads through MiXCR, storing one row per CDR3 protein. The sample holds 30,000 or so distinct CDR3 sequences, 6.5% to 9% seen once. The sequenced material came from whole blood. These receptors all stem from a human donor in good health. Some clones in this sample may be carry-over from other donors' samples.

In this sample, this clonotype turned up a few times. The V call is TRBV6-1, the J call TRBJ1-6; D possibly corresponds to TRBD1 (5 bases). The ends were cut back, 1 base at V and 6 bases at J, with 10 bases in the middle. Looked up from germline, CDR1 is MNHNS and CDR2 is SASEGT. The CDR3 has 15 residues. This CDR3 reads CASSEGWGGNSPLHF. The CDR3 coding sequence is TGTGCCAGCAGTGAAGGCTGGGGGGGTAATTCACCCCTCCACTTT.

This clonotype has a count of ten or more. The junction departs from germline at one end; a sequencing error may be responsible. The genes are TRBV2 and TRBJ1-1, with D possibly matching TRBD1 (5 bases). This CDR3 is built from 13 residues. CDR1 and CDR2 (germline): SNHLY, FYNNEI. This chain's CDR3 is CGSSEPGLTEAFF. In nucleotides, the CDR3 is TGTGGCAGCTCGGAACCAGGGTTGACTGAAGCTTTCTTT.

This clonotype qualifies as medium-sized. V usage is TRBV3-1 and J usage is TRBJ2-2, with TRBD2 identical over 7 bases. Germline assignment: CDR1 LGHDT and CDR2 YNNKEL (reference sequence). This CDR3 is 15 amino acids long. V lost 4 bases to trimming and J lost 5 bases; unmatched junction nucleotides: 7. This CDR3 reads CASSRGGSRTGELFF. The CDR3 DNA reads TGTGCCAGCAGCCGAGGCGGGAGTCGGACCGGGGAGCTGTTTTTT.

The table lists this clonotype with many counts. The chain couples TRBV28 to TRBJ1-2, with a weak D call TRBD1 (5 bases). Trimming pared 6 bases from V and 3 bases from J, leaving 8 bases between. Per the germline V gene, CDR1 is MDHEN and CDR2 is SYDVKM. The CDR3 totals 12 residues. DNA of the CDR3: TGTGCCAGCAGGGGAGGGGACTATGGCTACACCTTC. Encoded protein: CASRGGDYGYTF.

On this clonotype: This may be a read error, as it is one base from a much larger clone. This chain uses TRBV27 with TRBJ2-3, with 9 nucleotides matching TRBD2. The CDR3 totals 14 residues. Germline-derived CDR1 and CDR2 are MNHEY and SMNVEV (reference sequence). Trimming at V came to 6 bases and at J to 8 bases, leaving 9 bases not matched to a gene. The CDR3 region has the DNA TGTGCCAGCAGGAGCGGGAGGACCAAGGGTACGCAGTATTTT. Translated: CASRSGRTKGTQYF.

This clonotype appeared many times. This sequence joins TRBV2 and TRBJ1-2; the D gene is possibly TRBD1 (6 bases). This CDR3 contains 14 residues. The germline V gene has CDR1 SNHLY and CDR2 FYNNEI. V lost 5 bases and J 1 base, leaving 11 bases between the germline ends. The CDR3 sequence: CASSRGHDNYGYTF. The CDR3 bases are TGTGCCAGCAGTCGGGGGCATGATAACTATGGCTACACCTTC. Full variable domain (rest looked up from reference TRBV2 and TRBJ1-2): EPEVTQTPSHQVTQMGQEVILRCVPISNHLYFYWYRQILGQKVEFLVSFYNNEISEKSEIFDDQFSVERPDGSNFTLKIRSTKLEDSAMYFCASSRGHDNYGYTFGSGTRLTVV.

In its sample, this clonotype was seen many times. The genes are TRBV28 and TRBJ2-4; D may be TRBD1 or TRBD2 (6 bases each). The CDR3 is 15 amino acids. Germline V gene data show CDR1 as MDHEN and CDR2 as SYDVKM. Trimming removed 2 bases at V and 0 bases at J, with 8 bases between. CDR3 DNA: TGTGCCAGCAGTTTAGGGGGGCTAGCCAAAAACATTCAGTACTTC. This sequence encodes CASSLGGLAKNIQYF.

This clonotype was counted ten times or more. This CDR3 reads CASSDGPGREREKLFF. CDR3 sequence (DNA): TGTGCCAGCAGTGACGGTCCGGGCAGGGAGCGCGAAAAACTGTTTTTT. The gene calls are TRBV25-1 and TRBJ1-4; D is possibly TRBD1 (5 bases). The CDR3 loop spans 16 amino acids. The germline V gene encodes CDR1 MGHDK and CDR2 SYGVNS. The V end lost 3 bases, the J end lost 8 bases, and 19 bases lay between the germline ends.

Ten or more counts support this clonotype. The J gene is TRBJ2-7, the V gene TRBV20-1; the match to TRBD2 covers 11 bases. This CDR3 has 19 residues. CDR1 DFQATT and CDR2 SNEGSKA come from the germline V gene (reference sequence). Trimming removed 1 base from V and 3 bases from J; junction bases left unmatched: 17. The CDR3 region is CSARVYTLKLAGVDYEQYF. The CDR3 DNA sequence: TGCAGTGCTAGAGTTTACACCCTCAAACTAGCGGGAGTGGACTACGAGCAGTACTTC.

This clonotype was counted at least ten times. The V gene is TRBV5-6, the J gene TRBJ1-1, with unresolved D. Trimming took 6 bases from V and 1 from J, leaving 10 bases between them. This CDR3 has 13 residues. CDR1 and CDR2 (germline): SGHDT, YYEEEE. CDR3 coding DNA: TGTGCCAGCAACAAGAGGGAGAACACTGAAGCTTTCTTT. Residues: CASNKRENTEAFF.

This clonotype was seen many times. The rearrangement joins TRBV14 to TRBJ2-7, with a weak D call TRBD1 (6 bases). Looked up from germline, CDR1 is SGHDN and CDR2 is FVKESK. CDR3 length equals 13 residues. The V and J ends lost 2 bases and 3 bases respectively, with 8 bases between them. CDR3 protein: CASSQLTGYEQYF. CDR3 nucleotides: TGTGCCAGCAGCCAATTGACAGGCTACGAGCAGTACTTC.

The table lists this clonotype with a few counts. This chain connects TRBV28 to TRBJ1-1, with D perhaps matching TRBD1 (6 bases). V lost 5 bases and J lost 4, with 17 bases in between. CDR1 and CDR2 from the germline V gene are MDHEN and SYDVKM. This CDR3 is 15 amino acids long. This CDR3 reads CASSRTTGTITEAFF. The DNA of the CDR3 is TGTGCCAGCAGTCGAACAACAGGGACGATCACTGAAGCTTTCTTT. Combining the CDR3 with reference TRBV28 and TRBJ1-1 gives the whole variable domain DVKVTQSSRYLVKRTGEKVFLECVQDMDHENMFWYRQDPGLGLRLIYFSYDVKMKEKGDIPEGYSVSREKKERFSLILESASTNQTSMYLCASSRTTGTITEAFFGQGTRLTVV.

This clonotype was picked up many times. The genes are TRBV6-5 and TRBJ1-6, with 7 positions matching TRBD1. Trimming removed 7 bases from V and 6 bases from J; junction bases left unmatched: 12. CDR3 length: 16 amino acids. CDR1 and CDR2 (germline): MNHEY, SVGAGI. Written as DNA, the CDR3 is TGTGCCAGCAAACGGGGGACGGGACAGAGTAATTCACCCCTCCACTTT. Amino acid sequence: CASKRGTGQSNSPLHF.

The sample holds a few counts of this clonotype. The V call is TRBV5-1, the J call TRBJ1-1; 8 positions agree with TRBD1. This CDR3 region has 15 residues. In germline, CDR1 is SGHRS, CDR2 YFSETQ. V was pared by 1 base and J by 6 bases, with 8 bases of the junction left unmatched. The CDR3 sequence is CASSLRAGGKSEAFF. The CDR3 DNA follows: TGCGCCAGCAGCTTGCGCGCAGGGGGCAAGTCTGAAGCTTTCTTT.

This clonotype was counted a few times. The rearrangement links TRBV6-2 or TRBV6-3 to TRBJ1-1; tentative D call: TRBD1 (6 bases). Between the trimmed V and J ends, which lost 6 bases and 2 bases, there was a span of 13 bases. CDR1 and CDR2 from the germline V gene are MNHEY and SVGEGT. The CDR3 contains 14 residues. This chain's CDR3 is CASRAQGFNTEAFF. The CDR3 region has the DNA TGTGCCAGCAGGGCTCAGGGGTTCAACACTGAAGCTTTCTTT.

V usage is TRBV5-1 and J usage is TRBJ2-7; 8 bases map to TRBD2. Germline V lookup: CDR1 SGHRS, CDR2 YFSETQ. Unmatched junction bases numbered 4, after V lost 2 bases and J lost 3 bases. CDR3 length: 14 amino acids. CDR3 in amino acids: CASSFSGRRYEQYF. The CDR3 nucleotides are TGCGCCAGCAGCTTCAGCGGGAGACGCTACGAGCAGTACTTC.

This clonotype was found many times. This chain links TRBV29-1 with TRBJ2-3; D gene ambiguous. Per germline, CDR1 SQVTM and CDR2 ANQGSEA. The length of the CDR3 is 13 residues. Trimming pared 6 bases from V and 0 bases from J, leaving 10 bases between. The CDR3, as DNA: TGCAGCGTCGGAATGGGTAGCACAGATACGCAGTATTTT. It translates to CSVGMGSTDTQYF.

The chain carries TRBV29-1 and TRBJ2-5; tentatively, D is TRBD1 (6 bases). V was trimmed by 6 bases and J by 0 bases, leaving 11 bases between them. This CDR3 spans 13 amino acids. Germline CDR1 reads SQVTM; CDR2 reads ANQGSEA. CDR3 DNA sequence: TGCAGCGTACGGCAGGGGAACCAAGAGACCCAGTACTTC. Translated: CSVRQGNQETQYF.

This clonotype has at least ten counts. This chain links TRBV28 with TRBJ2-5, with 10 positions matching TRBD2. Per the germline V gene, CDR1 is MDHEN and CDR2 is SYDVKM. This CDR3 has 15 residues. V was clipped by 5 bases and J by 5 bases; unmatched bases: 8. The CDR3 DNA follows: TGTGCCAGCAGTCCCACGGGACTAGCGTCTGAGACCCAGTACTTC. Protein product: CASSPTGLASETQYF. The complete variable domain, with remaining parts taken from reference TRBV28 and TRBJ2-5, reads DVKVTQSSRYLVKRTGEKVFLECVQDMDHENMFWYRQDPGLGLRLIYFSYDVKMKEKGDIPEGYSVSREKKERFSLILESASTNQTSMYLCASSPTGLASETQYFGPGTRLLVL.

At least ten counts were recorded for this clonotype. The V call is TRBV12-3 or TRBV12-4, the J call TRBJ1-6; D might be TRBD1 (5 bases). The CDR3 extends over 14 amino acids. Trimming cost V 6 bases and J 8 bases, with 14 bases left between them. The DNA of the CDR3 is TGTGCCAGCAGCACAACAGGTCGCCATTCACCCCTCCACTTT. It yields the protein CASSTTGRHSPLHF.

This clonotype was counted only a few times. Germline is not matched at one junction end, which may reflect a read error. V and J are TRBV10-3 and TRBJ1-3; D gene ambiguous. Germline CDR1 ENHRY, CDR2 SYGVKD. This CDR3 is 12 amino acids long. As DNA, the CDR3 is TGTGCCAACAGTGCAAGTGGAAACACCATATATTTT. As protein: CANSASGNTIYF.

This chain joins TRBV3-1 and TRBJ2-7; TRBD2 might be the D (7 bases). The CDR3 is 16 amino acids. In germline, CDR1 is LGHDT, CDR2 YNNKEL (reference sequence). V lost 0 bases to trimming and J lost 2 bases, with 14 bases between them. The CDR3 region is CASSQEFGGQPYEQYF. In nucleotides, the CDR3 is TGTGCCAGCAGCCAAGAATTCGGGGGGCAGCCCTACGAGCAGTACTTC.

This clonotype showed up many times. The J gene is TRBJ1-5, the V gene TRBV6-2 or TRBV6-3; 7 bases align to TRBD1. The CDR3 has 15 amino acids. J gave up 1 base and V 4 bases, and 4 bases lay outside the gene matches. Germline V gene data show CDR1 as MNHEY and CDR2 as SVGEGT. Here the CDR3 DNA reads TGTGCCAGCAGTTTCCACAGGGGAAGCAATCAGCCCCAGCATTTT. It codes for CASSFHRGSNQPQHF.

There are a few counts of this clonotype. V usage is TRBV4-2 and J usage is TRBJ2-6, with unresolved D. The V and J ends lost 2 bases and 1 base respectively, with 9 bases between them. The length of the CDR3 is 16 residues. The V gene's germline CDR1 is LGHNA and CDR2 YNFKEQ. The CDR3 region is CASSQSAASGANVLTF. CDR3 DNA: TGTGCCAGCAGCCAATCCGCGGCGTCTGGGGCCAACGTCCTGACTTTC.

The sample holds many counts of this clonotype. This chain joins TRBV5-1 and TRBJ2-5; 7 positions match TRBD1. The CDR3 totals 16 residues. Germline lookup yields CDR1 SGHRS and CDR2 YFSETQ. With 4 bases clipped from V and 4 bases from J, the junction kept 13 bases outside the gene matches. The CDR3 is CASSPYSQGVGETQYF. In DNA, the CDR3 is TGCGCCAGCAGCCCATACTCGCAGGGGGTTGGAGAGACCCAGTACTTC.